The 31 T cell receptor beta chains presented below share a single source sample, sequenced in a study of T cell repertoires in cytomegalovirus infection. No cognate antigen is known for these TCRs. TCRdb reprocessed the reads with MiXCR, giving one entry per CDR3 protein. This sample has roughly 120,000 distinct CDR3 sequences; about 30% occur once, and the top ten carry less than 45%. The material sequenced was CD8+ T cells from cultured PBMCs, taken from culture after CMV antigen stimulation. These receptor sequences come from a human donor in good health (CMV status not recorded). Some clones in this sample may be carry-over from other donors' samples.

The chain carries TRBV2 and TRBJ1-5, with D hard to call. The V gene lost 7 bases and the J gene lost 1 base, with 11 bases spanning the gap. The germline gives CDR1 SNHLY, CDR2 FYNNEI. The CDR3 runs to 14 residues. The CDR3 DNA follows: TGTGCCAGCACCTTAGGCGGGAGCAATCAGCCCCAGCATTTT. This sequence encodes CASTLGGSNQPQHF.

V gene TRBV14 combines with J gene TRBJ2-5; D unresolved. The CDR3 spans 11 residues. Germline V gene lookup returns CDR1 SGHDN and CDR2 FVKESK. V was cut by 9 bases and J by 0 bases, with 5 bases left in between. The chain's CDR3 is CARHYQETQYF. The DNA of the CDR3 is TGTGCCAGGCACTACCAAGAGACCCAGTACTTC.

This sequence joins TRBV19 and TRBJ1-2; no reliable D call. The CDR3 is 13 amino acids. Trimming left V 9 bases short and J 3 bases short, with 14 bases between. In germline, CDR1 is LNHDA, CDR2 SQIVND (reference sequence). In nucleotides, the CDR3 is TGTGCCAGCACCGGGGATCTGGACTATGGCTACACCTTC. Translation: CASTGDLDYGYTF. Combining the CDR3 with reference TRBV19 and TRBJ1-2 gives the whole variable domain DGGITQSPKYLFRKEGQNVTLSCEQNLNHDAMYWYRQDPGQGLRLIYYSQIVNDFQKGDIAEGYSVSREKKESFPLTVTSAQKNPTAFYLCASTGDLDYGYTFGSGTRLTVV.

The rearrangement joins TRBV6-2 or TRBV6-3 to TRBJ1-5; D may be TRBD1 (5 bases). CDR3 length equals 12 residues. Germline V gene lookup returns CDR1 MNHEY and CDR2 SVGEGT. The V gene lost 8 bases and the J gene lost 7 bases, with 12 bases spanning the gap. CDR3 region: CASPQRGQPQHF. Here the CDR3 DNA reads TGTGCCAGCCCACAGCGGGGGCAGCCCCAGCATTTT.

This chain joins TRBV10-3 and TRBJ2-5; the D gene is possibly TRBD2 (5 bases). This CDR3 is built from 13 residues. Per germline, CDR1 ENHRY and CDR2 SYGVKD. V was cut by 6 bases and J by 8 bases, with 16 bases left in between. The CDR3 DNA reads TGTGCCATCAGCCGGGATACGGTGTCCACCCAGTACTTC. Protein: CAISRDTVSTQYF.

This chain uses TRBV19 with TRBJ1-5; D is unclear. Trimming took 3 bases from V and 11 from J, leaving 14 bases between them. This CDR3 region has 13 residues. Germline CDR1 is LNHDA and CDR2 is SQIVND (reference sequence). The CDR3 bases are TGTGCCAGTAGTATCACGGGCTCTTCCGCCCAGCATTTT. As protein: CASSITGSSAQHF.

CDR3 nucleotide sequence: TGTGCCAGCAGTTTGGGCCCGATCACTGAAGCTTTCTTT. Its protein is CASSLGPITEAFF. The V gene is TRBV12-3 or TRBV12-4, the J gene TRBJ1-1; D remains ambiguous. Trimming cost V 3 bases and J 4 bases, with 9 bases left between them. The CDR3 consists of 13 residues.

This clonotype was detected a few times. The V call is TRBV20-1, the J call TRBJ2-1; D uncertain. V dropped 6 bases and J dropped 3 bases, with 6 bases sitting between them. CDR1 is DFQATT, CDR2 SNEGSKA, per germline (reference sequence). The CDR3 has 11 residues. The CDR3 sequence is CSAVFYNEQFF. The CDR3 DNA sequence: TGCAGTGCCGTTTTCTACAATGAGCAGTTCTTC.

In this sample, this clonotype turned up once. The CDR3 sequence is CASSNHRDKAFF. DNA for the CDR3: TGTGCCAGCAGCAACCACAGGGACAAAGCTTTCTTT. The chain is built from TRBV11-2 and TRBJ1-1; possible D gene TRBD1, 6 bases. V was clipped by 5 bases and J by 9 bases, with 13 bases between them. Germline CDR1 and CDR2: SGHAT and FQNNGV. CDR3 length: 12 amino acids.

This chain links TRBV19 with TRBJ1-1; D is unclear. Per the germline V gene, CDR1 is LNHDA and CDR2 is SQIVND (reference sequence). There are 10 residues in the CDR3. V was clipped by 5 bases and J by 8 bases, with 6 bases between them. The CDR3 sequence: CASSGYEAFF. The CDR3 DNA sequence: TGTGCCAGTAGTGGGTACGAAGCTTTCTTT.

This clonotype was recorded a few times. The chain is built from TRBV6-6 and TRBJ2-3; possibly TRBD2 for D (6 bases). The V gene's germline CDR1 is MNHNY and CDR2 SVGAGI (reference sequence). Between the trimmed V and J ends, which lost 10 bases and 3 bases, there was a span of 14 bases. This CDR3 comprises 13 residues. The CDR3 bases are TGTGCCACTTGTCGGGGGTATACAGATACGCAGTATTTT. Translating it yields CATCRGYTDTQYF.

This clonotype was observed a handful of times. This chain joins TRBV2 and TRBJ2-3; no clear D gene. Trimming left V 3 bases short and J 0 bases short, with 13 bases between. This CDR3 region has 16 residues. CDR1 is SNHLY and CDR2 is FYNNEI in the germline V gene. CDR3 in amino acids: CASSDSWWESTDTQYF. The CDR3 DNA follows: TGTGCCAGCAGTGATAGTTGGTGGGAAAGCACAGATACGCAGTATTTT.

The V call is TRBV6-1, the J call TRBJ1-1; 7 bases match TRBD1. This CDR3 contains 15 residues. The ends lost 3 bases at V and 0 bases at J; junction bases unmatched: 4. Germline loops: CDR1 MNHNS, CDR2 SASEGT. CDR3 DNA: TGTGCCAGCAGTGACGACAGGGAAATGAACACTGAAGCTTTCTTT. Its translation is CASSDDREMNTEAFF.

This clonotype was observed many times. The genes are TRBV7-2 and TRBJ2-7, with a weak D call TRBD2 (7 bases). Trimming shortened V by 5 bases and J by 6 bases, and 20 bases separated the two germline ends. Germline loops: CDR1 SGHTA, CDR2 FQGNSA. The CDR3 is 15 amino acids. Here the CDR3 reads CASSPIGGGRAEQYF. The CDR3, as DNA: TGTGCCAGCAGCCCCATTGGGGGGGGGCGCGCCGAGCAGTACTTC.

This clonotype was seen at least ten times. The chain has TRBV2 and TRBJ2-1, with a weak D call TRBD2 (5 bases). Germline V CDR1 and CDR2: SNHLY, FYNNEI. CDR3 size: 16 residues. Trimming took off 2 bases at V and 5 bases at J, with 16 bases between the two ends. DNA of the CDR3: TGTGCCAGCAGTGAAAGTGCTAGCCCTATGGACAATGAGCAGTTCTTC. Residues: CASSESASPMDNEQFF.

This clonotype was counted between two and nine times. The chain has TRBV7-6 and TRBJ1-1; TRBD1 matches 7 bases. The length of the CDR3 is 15 residues. Germline V lookup: CDR1 SGHVS, CDR2 FNYEAQ. The J segment lost 1 base and the V segment lost 1 base, leaving 3 bases of the junction unmatched. The chain's CDR3 is CASSLGDRANTEAFF. CDR3 bases: TGTGCCAGCAGCTTAGGAGACAGGGCGAACACTGAAGCTTTCTTT. The complete variable domain, with remaining parts taken from reference TRBV7-6 and TRBJ1-1, reads GAGVSQSPRYKVTKRGQDVALRCDPISGHVSLYWYRQALGQGPEFLTYFNYEAQQDKSGLPNDRFSAERPEGSISTLTIQRTEQRDSAMYRCASSLGDRANTEAFFGQGTRLTVV.

The chain joins TRBV4-1 to TRBJ1-1; D gene ambiguous. Germline assignment: CDR1 MGHRA and CDR2 YSYEKL. Trimming pared 1 base from V and 7 bases from J, leaving 19 bases between. The CDR3 spans 16 residues. The DNA of the CDR3 is TGCGCCAGCAGCCAAGCCCTAGAAACAGTCGGGAATGAAGCTTTCTTT. Translating gives CASSQALETVGNEAFF.

The chain uses TRBV7-6 and TRBJ1-3; no definite D call. CDR3 length: 15 amino acids. V was trimmed by 5 bases and J by 0 bases, leaving 11 bases between them. Germline assignment: CDR1 SGHVS and CDR2 FNYEAQ. Here the CDR3 DNA reads TGTGCCAGCAGCGTTGACGGACTCTCTGGAAACACCATATATTTT. Protein sequence: CASSVDGLSGNTIYF.

The CDR3 sequence is CASSSPGNTGELFF. For the CDR3, the DNA is TGTGCCAGTAGTAGTCCCGGAAACACCGGGGAGCTGTTTTTT. The chain recombines TRBV19 with TRBJ2-2; no clear D. The CDR3 is made up of 14 amino acids. V shed 4 bases and J shed 2 bases, with 8 bases lying between them. The germline V gene encodes CDR1 LNHDA and CDR2 SQIVND (reference sequence).

This clonotype was counted ten times or more. The chain joins TRBV7-8 to TRBJ1-6; 9 bases align to TRBD1. The CDR3 spans 15 residues. Germline assignment: CDR1 SGHVS and CDR2 FQNEAQ. V trimming: 3 bases; J trimming: 10 bases; junction bases outside the gene matches: 7. The CDR3 DNA reads as TGTGCCAGCAGCTTCCAGACAGGGGGACGGTCACCCCTCCACTTT. It is translated as CASSFQTGGRSPLHF.

The chain employs TRBV7-8 and TRBJ2-5; D may be TRBD2 (6 bases). With 4 bases removed from V and 5 bases from J, the gap between germline ends came to 17 bases. The germline V gene has CDR1 SGHVS and CDR2 FQNEAQ. CDR3 length: 15 amino acids. CDR3 region: CASSSSRDSTETQYF. Written as DNA, the CDR3 is TGTGCCAGCAGCTCCAGCCGGGACTCGACGGAGACCCAGTACTTC.

The count of this clonotype is one. The CDR3 region has the DNA TGTGCCATCAATGACCCGACTAGCGGGGGAGTCACCGGGGAGCTGTTTTTT. Its translation: CAINDPTSGGVTGELFF. This rearrangement joins TRBV10-3 to TRBJ2-2; TRBD2 aligns across 12 bases. After removal of 7 bases from V and 4 bases from J, the junction contained 10 bases not matched to a gene. The CDR3 totals 17 residues. Germline V lookup: CDR1 ENHRY, CDR2 SYGVKD.

The table lists this clonotype with a count of one. V usage is TRBV20-1 and J usage is TRBJ2-1; 14 bases line up with TRBD2. CDR1 and CDR2 (germline): DFQATT, SNEGSKA (reference sequence). The CDR3 sequence is 18 residues long. J lost 0 bases, V lost 6 bases, and 10 bases had no gene match. CDR3 nucleotide sequence: TGCAGTGCCAATACCGGGACTAGCGGGAGTAGCTCCTACAATGAGCAGTTCTTC. Protein: CSANTGTSGSSSYNEQFF.

Only a few counts were recorded for this clonotype. CDR3 nucleotides: TGTGCCAGCAGTCCTAACAGGGAGAATCAGCCCCAGCATTTT. Protein: CASSPNRENQPQHF. The chain recombines TRBV12-3 or TRBV12-4 with TRBJ1-5; a possible D gene is TRBD1 (6 bases). This CDR3 has 14 residues. V was pared by 5 bases and J by 4 bases, with 12 bases between.

This rearrangement joins TRBV4-3 to TRBJ2-3; maybe TRBD2 (6 bases). Germline CDR1 reads LGHNA; CDR2 reads YSLEER. Trimming removed 0 bases from V and 2 bases from J, with 15 bases in between. This CDR3 is built from 17 residues. The CDR3 bases are TGCGCCAGCAGCCAAGATGGACGAACGGGGGACACAGATACGCAGTATTTT. This encodes CASSQDGRTGDTDTQYF.

This rearrangement joins TRBV2 to TRBJ2-3; D not certain. The CDR3 consists of 13 residues. Trimming pared 1 base from V and 6 bases from J, leaving 8 bases between. CDR1 and CDR2 (germline): SNHLY, FYNNEI. CDR3 in amino acids: CASSEDDSDTQYF. DNA for the CDR3: TGTGCCAGCAGTGAAGACGACTCGGATACGCAGTATTTT.

The sample holds a few counts of this clonotype. V is TRBV11-2 and J is TRBJ1-6; perhaps TRBD1 as D (5 bases). V lost 2 bases to trimming and J lost 9 bases, with 8 bases between them. Germline CDR1 is SGHAT and CDR2 is FQNNGV. The CDR3 is 13 residues long. The CDR3 sequence: CASSLFGGSPLHF. In DNA form, the CDR3 reads TGTGCCAGCAGCTTATTCGGGGGTTCACCCCTCCACTTT.

The chain employs TRBV7-6 and TRBJ1-6; D is unclear. The V end was cut by 0 bases, the J end by 9 bases, with 15 bases between. The CDR3 extends over 16 amino acids. CDR1 is SGHVS and CDR2 is FNYEAQ in the germline V gene. The CDR3 loop reads CASSLAQELVFSPLHF. CDR3 sequence (DNA): TGTGCCAGCAGCTTAGCGCAGGAGTTGGTATTTTCACCCCTCCACTTT.

This clonotype has at least ten counts. The CDR3 DNA sequence: TGTGCCAGCAGCTCGCCCTCAGGGCATTTCTACGAGCAGTACTTC. Protein sequence: CASSSPSGHFYEQYF. V usage is TRBV7-2 and J usage is TRBJ2-7; D might be TRBD1 (5 bases). V shed 4 bases and J shed 3 bases, with 16 bases lying between them. In germline, CDR1 is SGHTA, CDR2 FQGNSA. This CDR3 has 15 residues. Combining the CDR3 with reference TRBV7-2 and TRBJ2-7 gives the whole variable domain GAGVSQSPSNKVTEKGKDVELRCDPISGHTALYWYRQSLGQGLEFLIYFQGNSAPDKSGLPSDRFSAERTGGSVSTLTIQRTQQEDSAVYLCASSSPSGHFYEQYFGPGTRLTVT.

This clonotype occurred many times. This chain joins TRBV7-2 and TRBJ1-1; tentative D call: TRBD1 (5 bases). CDR1 is SGHTA, CDR2 FQGNSA, per germline. The CDR3 consists of 15 residues. Trimming cost V 4 bases and J 5 bases, with 17 bases left between them. The CDR3 is CASSYYPLRETEAFF. CDR3 bases: TGTGCCAGCAGCTACTACCCCCTCAGGGAAACTGAAGCTTTCTTT.

This clonotype was observed a few times. The rearrangement joins TRBV7-6 to TRBJ1-5; D may be TRBD1 (5 bases). The germline V gene has CDR1 SGHVS and CDR2 FNYEAQ. The CDR3 loop spans 14 amino acids. Trimming removed 4 bases from V and 4 bases from J, with 11 bases in between. CDR3 DNA sequence: TGTGCCAGCAGCTCAGGGCCAGGGAATCAGCCCCAGCATTTT. This gives the protein CASSSGPGNQPQHF.